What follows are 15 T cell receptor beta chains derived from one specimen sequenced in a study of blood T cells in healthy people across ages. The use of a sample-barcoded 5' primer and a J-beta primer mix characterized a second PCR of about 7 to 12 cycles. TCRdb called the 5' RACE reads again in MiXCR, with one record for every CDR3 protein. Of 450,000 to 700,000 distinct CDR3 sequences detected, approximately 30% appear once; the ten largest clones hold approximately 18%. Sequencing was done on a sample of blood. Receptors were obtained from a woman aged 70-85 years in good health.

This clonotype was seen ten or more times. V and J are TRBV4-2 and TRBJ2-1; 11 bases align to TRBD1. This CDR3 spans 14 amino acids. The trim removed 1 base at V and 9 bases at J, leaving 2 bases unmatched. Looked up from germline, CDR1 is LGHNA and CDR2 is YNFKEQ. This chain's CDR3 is CASSQVGQGGEQFF. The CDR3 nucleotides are TGTGCCAGCAGCCAAGTGGGACAGGGGGGTGAGCAGTTCTTC.

The CDR3 DNA sequence: TGTGCCAGCAGTCGGACAGGGGGCTACACCTTC. Its protein product is CASSRTGGYTF. The chain joins TRBV12-3 or TRBV12-4 to TRBJ1-2; 8 bases match TRBD1. The CDR3 has 11 residues. Losses at the gene ends were 5 bases for V and 8 bases for J; bases not matched to a gene: 1.

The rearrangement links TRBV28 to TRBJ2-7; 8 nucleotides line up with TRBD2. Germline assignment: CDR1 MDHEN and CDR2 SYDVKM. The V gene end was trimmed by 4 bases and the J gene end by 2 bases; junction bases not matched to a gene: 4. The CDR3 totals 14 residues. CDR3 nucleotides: TGTGCCAGCAGTTCGGGCGGGGGGACCTACGAGCAGTACTTC. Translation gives CASSSGGGTYEQYF.

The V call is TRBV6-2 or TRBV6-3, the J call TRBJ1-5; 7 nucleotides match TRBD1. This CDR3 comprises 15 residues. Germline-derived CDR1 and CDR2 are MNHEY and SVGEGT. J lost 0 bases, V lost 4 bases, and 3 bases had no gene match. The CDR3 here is CASSFRDSSNQPQHF. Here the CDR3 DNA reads TGTGCCAGCAGTTTCCGGGACAGTAGCAATCAGCCCCAGCATTTT.

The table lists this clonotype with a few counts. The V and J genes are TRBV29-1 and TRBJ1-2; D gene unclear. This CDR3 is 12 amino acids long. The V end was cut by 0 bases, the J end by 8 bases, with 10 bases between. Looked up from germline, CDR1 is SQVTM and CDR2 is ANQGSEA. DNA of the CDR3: TGCAGCGTTGAAGATCGGGAAATGGGCTACACCTTC. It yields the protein CSVEDREMGYTF.

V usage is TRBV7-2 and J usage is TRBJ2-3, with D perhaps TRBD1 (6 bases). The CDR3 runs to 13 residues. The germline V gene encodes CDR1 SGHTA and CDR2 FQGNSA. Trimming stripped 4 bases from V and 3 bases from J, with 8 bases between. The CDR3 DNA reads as TGTGCCAGCAGCTCAGGACAGACAGATACGCAGTATTTT. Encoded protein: CASSSGQTDTQYF.

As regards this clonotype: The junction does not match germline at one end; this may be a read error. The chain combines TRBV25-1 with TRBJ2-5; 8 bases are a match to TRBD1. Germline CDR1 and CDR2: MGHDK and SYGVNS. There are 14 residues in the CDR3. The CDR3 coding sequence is TGTGCCAGCACCGGGACAGGTGTCTACAATGAGCAGCTCTTC. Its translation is CASTGTGVYNEQLF.

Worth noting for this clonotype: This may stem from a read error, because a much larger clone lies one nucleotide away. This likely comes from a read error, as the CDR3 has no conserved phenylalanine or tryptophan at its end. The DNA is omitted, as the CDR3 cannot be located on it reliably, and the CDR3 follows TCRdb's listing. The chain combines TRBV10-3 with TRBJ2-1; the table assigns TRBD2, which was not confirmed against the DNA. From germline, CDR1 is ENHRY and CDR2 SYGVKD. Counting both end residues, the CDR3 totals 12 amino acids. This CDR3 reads CAISAQWEFMFS.

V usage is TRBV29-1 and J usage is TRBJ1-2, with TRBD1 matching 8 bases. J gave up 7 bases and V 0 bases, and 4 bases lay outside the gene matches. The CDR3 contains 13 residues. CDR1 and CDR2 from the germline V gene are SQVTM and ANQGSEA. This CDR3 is CSVEDRGQAGYTF. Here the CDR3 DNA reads TGCAGCGTTGAAGATCGGGGACAGGCTGGCTACACCTTC.

This CDR3 reads CASSLDPGSDYGYTF. The CDR3 nucleotides read TGCGCCAGCAGCTTGGACCCGGGTTCCGACTATGGCTACACCTTC. The chain recombines TRBV5-1 with TRBJ1-2, with D unclear. Trimming removed 0 bases from V and 3 bases from J, with 12 bases in between. CDR1 is SGHRS, CDR2 YFSETQ, per germline. CDR3 size: 15 residues.

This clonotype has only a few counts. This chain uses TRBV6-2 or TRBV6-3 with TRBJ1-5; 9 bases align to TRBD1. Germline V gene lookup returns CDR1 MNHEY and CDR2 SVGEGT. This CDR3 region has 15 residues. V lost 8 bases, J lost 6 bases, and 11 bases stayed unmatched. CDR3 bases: TGTGCCAGCCGTACAGGGGGCGGAGCGGGTCAGCCCCAGCATTTT. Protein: CASRTGGGAGQPQHF.

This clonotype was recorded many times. CDR3 nucleotides: TGTGCCAGCTCACCGGAAGGGAATGAAAAACTGTTTTTT. Its protein product is CASSPEGNEKLFF. The rearrangement uses TRBV18 and TRBJ1-4; no clear D. Germline V gene lookup returns CDR1 KGHSH and CDR2 LQKENI. The CDR3 spans 13 residues. V shed 3 bases and J shed 5 bases, with 7 bases lying between them.

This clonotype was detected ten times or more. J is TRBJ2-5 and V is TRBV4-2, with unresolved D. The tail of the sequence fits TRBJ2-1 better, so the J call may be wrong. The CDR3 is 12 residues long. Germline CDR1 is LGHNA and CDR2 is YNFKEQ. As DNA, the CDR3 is TGTGCCAGCAGCCAAGAGGGTAATGAGCAGTTCTTC. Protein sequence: CASSQEGNEQFF.

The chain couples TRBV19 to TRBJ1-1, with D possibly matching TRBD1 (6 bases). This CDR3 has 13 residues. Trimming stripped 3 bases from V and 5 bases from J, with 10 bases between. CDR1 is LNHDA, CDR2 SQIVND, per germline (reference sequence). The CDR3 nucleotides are TGTGCCAGTAGTATCACAGGGCCGACTGAAGCTTTCTTT. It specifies CASSITGPTEAFF.

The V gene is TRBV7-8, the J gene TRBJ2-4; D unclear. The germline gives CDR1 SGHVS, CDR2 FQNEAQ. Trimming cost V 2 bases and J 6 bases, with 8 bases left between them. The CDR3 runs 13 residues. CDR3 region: CASSLYPGNIQYF. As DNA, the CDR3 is TGTGCCAGCAGCTTATATCCGGGAAACATTCAGTACTTC.